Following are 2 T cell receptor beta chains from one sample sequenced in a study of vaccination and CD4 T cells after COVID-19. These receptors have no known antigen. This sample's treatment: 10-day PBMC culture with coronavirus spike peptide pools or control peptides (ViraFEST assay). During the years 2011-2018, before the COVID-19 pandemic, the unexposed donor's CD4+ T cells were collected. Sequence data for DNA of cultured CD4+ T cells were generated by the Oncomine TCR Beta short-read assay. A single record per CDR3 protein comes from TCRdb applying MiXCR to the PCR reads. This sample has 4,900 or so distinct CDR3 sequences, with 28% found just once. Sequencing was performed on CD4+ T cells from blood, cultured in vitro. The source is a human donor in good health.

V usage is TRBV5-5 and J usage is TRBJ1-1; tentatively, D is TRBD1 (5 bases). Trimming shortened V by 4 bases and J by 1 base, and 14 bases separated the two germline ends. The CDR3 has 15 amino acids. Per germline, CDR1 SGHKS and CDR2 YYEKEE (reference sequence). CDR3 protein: CASSLLYGGNTEAFF. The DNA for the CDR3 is TGTGCCAGCAGCCTCTTATATGGGGGGAACACTGAAGCTTTCTTT.

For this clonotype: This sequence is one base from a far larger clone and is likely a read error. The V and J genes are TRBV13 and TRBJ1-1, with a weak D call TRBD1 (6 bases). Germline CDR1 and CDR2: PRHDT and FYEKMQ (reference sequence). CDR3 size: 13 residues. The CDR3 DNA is TGTGCCAGCAGCCGCCTAGGGGACACTGAAACTTTCTTT. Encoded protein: CASSRLGDTETFF.